This T cell receptor (beta chain) was recorded in a study of cytomegalovirus exposure and HLA in healthy donors (dated by TCRdb to about 2017). About the full investigation: According to an earlier analysis of several hundred of the donors, about 190 million T cells yielded over 90 million unique TCR beta sequences and 276 Gb of sequence data. An early release that covered approximately 600 HLA-typed donors contained approximately 300 gigabases of sequencing data and 75 million to 100 million unique TCR sequences. To predict cytomegalovirus infection status, the study brought together high-throughput TCR immunosequencing, statistical association of individual TCRs with disease status, and machine learning. To decide whether each TCR beta V gene segment behaved as functional or pseudogenic, an earlier analysis of approximately 600 of the donors relied on high-throughput TCR beta sequencing. In addition to the first cohort of around 670 subjects, a separate validation cohort of 120 different subjects was used. Among approximately 370 genotyped donors of the cohort, an average of approximately 220,000 unique TCR beta nucleotide sequences was sequenced per donor, of which about 20% were non-productive. HLA typing included class I and class II loci at four-digit resolution. The study was designed to test whether signatures of past pathogen exposure could be identified by cataloging public T cell receptors. Because of strong linkage in the cohort, five DR-DQ haplotypes were treated as single units for association and clustering. The number of typed donors differed by locus: roughly 629-640 for A, B, C, DRB1 and DQB1; roughly 510 for DQA1; some 590 for DPA1; and about 450 for DPB1. Donor age, sex, ethnicity and CMV serostatus were compiled together with the repertoire data. Using immunosequencing, the study profiled T cell repertoires from some 670 subjects and related those repertoires to cytomegalovirus serostatus. All discovery cohort repertoires had been generated using a single sequencing platform. The genetic ancestry cluster associated with self-reported Caucasian donors included 81% of the roughly 380 genotyped donors. The later analysis used no new phenotypic data to find candidate immune exposures, relying instead on TCR beta sequences and their occurrence across donors. In a later genetic analysis, genome-wide SNP genotypes for 398 of the 666 donors were used, and that subset was treated as a discovery cohort. In a later analysis, previously published TCR beta repertoires from more than 500 donors were re-analyzed and high-resolution HLA genotyping was added so that TCR occurrence patterns could be studied. The paper as a whole reports these results and caveats: Only TCR beta chains were sequenced in this cohort, and the absence of alpha or paired-chain data limited detectable features. It was suggested by the authors that the approach could potentially be generalized to other disease states and immunological phenotypes. A further reported finding was that TCR beta sequences accurately predicted the HLA-A and HLA-B alleles for most subjects in the first cohort. The study gave a list of about 150 TCR beta chains associated with cytomegalovirus. In a later genetic analysis, a missense DCLRE1C variant was associated with V-gene and J-gene trimming of TCR beta chains, and the association was replicated in an independent cohort. The 87-base-pair reads could not distinguish some IMGT-functional V segments, including TRBV6-2 and TRBV6-3, so those segments were excluded. Most TCR sequences were observed very rarely across donors, whereas some public TCRs were present in many individuals. Because HLA typing was unavailable for some donors at each locus, only the typed subset was used in association tests. A later genetic analysis reported fewer N-insertions in productive TCRs among donors in an Asian-associated ancestry cluster than the roughly 640-donor mean. In both the original and validation cohorts, the classifier was reported to diagnose cytomegalovirus status with high specificity and sensitivity. Compared with equally common non-associated chains, HLA-associated TCR beta chains in a later analysis were more clonally expanded and had lower generation probabilities. Several of the top co-occurrence clusters appeared to be linked to parvovirus B19, influenza, CMV and Epstein-Barr virus, according to a later analysis. A later analysis found that TCR association rates varied across HLA loci, with DRB1 alleles showing the most associated TCRs and HLA-C alleles the fewest. About 17 rarely observed V segments, including chromosome 9 orphons, were excluded from the earlier analysis of about 600 of the donors because counts were too low. A group of highly shared sequence variants was considered likely to be a technical artifact of the sequencing pipeline. Strong co-occurrence of HLA alleles, especially DR and DQ, made assigning TCR associations to individual alleles difficult. Linkage disequilibrium might explain the correlated functional status among segregating V segments, but an unknown experimental factor could not be excluded. Presence/absence analyses assumed roughly uniform sequencing depth across donors, an assumption that may not hold. In a later analysis, around 17,000 TCR beta sequences were associated with specific HLA alleles at a false discovery rate of 0.05. CMV serostatus was the only immune exposure information available for the cohort. Broadly in line with IMGT annotations, most TCR beta V segments showed up in productive rearrangements about 87% or about 30% of the time in an earlier analysis of approximately 640 of the donors. Most CMV-associated TCR beta chains appeared to be HLA-restricted in a later analysis, and the HLA associations seemed to be driven largely by CMV exposure. In vitro tests confirmed that a few of the cytomegalovirus-associated TCR beta chains recognize cytomegalovirus antigens.

The cohort comprised under 700 healthy bone marrow donors. All cohort members were sampled while nominally healthy, although unrecorded immune exposures were likely present. The donor was CMV seropositive and was included in the group of almost 300 seropositive cohort members. A peripheral blood sample was provided by each donor, and peripheral blood mononuclear cells were used for TCR beta sequencing. Genomic DNA extraction from the blood cell samples was performed with the Qiagen DNeasy Blood Extraction Kit. Counted from cysteine to phenylalanine, this CDR3 has 17 amino acids. The sequence is cut down to CDR3 DNA, 51 bases in frame from base 1. Based on the germline V gene, the CDR1 and CDR2 sequences are SGHAT and FQNNGV. From V the trimming removes 1 base and from J it removes 0 bases, while the gene matches leave 6 bases of the junction unaccounted for. Points on this clone: Its specific antigen is unknown. No quality values exist for individual bases; no much larger clone is one base distant.

Library preparation used the immunoSEQ multiplex PCR assay. For the multiplex PCR, a mixture combining 60 forward primers for TCR Vbeta segments and 13 reverse primers for TCR Jbeta segments was used. The CDR3 region of rearranged TCR beta genes was amplified from genomic DNA with a multiplex PCR assay. The Illumina HiSeq System was used to sequence the amplified TCR beta libraries as 87-base-pair reads. In the original analysis: A later analysis counted approximately 84 million unique TCR beta chains across the approximately 700 repertoires, and approximately 11 million of these chains were shared by at least two donors. To remove PCR and sequencing errors, raw reads were error-corrected and collapsed into unique sequences using a nearest-neighbor algorithm that merged closely related sequences. To assign V, D and J gene segments, CDR3 sequences were aligned to IMGT reference sequences. Each retained sequence needed at least a six-nucleotide match to both a V gene segment and a J gene segment. A rearrangement was called productive if the CDR3 had no stop codons and remained in frame with V and J, and every other rearrangement was called non-productive. Following IMGT convention, CDR3 was defined as the stretch from the second conserved V-encoded cysteine to the conserved J-encoded phenylalanine. In an earlier analysis of around 640 of the donors, sequences lacking an unambiguous match to a single V gene segment were excluded. In an earlier analysis of 587 of the donors, a V segment was called functional when productive rearrangements were above 56.7%, and segregating when the standard deviation between donors exceeded 5%. To diagnose cytomegalovirus status from the catalog of TCR beta chain sequences, a statistical classification framework was built. In a later analysis, TCR nucleotide sequences were compared against IMGT/GENE-DB human TR gene sequences so that V and J genes could be assigned. A later analysis assigned CDR3 sequences and most-parsimonious VDJ recombination scenarios with the TCRdist pipeline. A later analysis defined each TCR beta chain by its CDR3 amino acid sequence plus V-gene family, and excluded reads lacking a unique V-gene family. As a way to deal with suspected cross-contamination and a sequencing artifact, a later analysis dropped hundreds of nucleotide sequences that were highly shared and had low generation probability. A later analysis calculated a clonal expansion index for each public chain from normalized within-repertoire ranks of inferred template counts. Generation probabilities in a later analysis came from a VDJ recombination model fitted to out-of-frame rearrangements, and those results were checked against IGoR. In a later analysis, TCR-TCR, TCR-HLA and TCR-CMV co-occurrence was scored with hypergeometric tests, and a repertoire-size bias correction was applied to TCR pairs. False discovery rates were estimated in a later analysis by permuting HLA or CMV assignments 20 times. In a later analysis, co-occurring TCRs were grouped using DBSCAN, with TCRdist sequence similarity added in when clustering inside HLA-allele-positive subsets. Co-occurrence clustering excluded repertoires with fewer than 30,000 or more than 120,000 public chains, plus five with anomalous nucleotide sharing. The immuneACCESS repertoire file appears here via TCRdb, limited to in-frame rearrangements. These files lack a portion of the clones; in checked studies, under half of the deficit traces to unresolved V genes, and the cause of the others is not known. The V and J calls and clone size come from that table; D and trimming were worked out from the DNA. A total of 150,000 to 200,000 clones appear in this sample, 75% to 90% of them only once. The top ten hold about 7% of the sample.

The specimen was PBMCs. The chain uses TRBV11-2 and TRBJ2-5, and 9 bases in between align with TRBD2. This TCR came from a man between 25 and 39 years old in good health and CMV-seropositive. The CDR3 reads CASSLGTASGDQETQYF. In nucleotides, the sequence is TGTGCCAGCAGCTTAGGGACGGCTAGCGGGGACCAAGAGACCCAGTACTTC.